The 27 T cell receptor beta chains listed next were all sequenced from one sample in a study of blood T cell repertoires in COVID-19. Libraries were prepared by immunoSEQ multiplex PCR; TCRdb keeps only in-frame clonotypes and omits some of them. The sample shows roughly 87,000 clones, 72% of them seen only once. The source material was peripheral blood. These receptors were obtained from a woman older than 75 with acute or convalescent COVID-19.

This clone was seen many times. The V gene is TRBV5-1, the J gene TRBJ2-7; 7 bases agree with TRBD2. Germline V gene sequence: CDR1 SGHRS, CDR2 YFSETQ. This CDR3 comprises 15 residues. V was pared by 3 bases and J by 3 bases, with 9 bases of the junction left unmatched. The CDR3 bases are TGCGCCAGCAGCTCCTCGGGACTATCCTACTACGAGCAGTACTTC. This encodes CASSSSGLSYYEQYF.

The count of this clone is one. The V gene is TRBV29-1, the J gene TRBJ2-7, with D perhaps matching TRBD2 (6 bases). Germline V gives CDR1 SQVTM, CDR2 ANQGSEA. The CDR3 totals 13 residues. V was shortened by 4 bases and J by 5 bases, with 15 bases between the two germline ends. In DNA form, the CDR3 reads TGCAGCGTTGGATCTCCCAGGGAGGACGAGCAGTACTTC. The encoded protein is CSVGSPREDEQYF.

The chain links TRBV4-2 to TRBJ1-4; D uncertain. Per the germline V gene, CDR1 is LGHNA and CDR2 is YNFKEQ. V lost 2 bases and J lost 2, with 9 bases in between. The CDR3 has 15 residues. The CDR3 reads CASSQPGRTNEKLFF. CDR3 bases: TGTGCCAGCAGCCAACCCGGTCGGACTAATGAAAAACTGTTTTTT.

This clone came up many times. The rearrangement uses TRBV19 and TRBJ1-1; possibly TRBD1 for D (5 bases). Germline V CDR1 and CDR2: LNHDA, SQIVND (reference sequence). V was pared by 3 bases and J by 5 bases, with 13 bases between. This CDR3 is built from 14 residues. The CDR3 region has the DNA TGTGCCAGTAGTATTTCCGACAGAGAGACTGAAGCTTTCTTT. Its translation is CASSISDRETEAFF.

V and J are TRBV6-6 and TRBJ2-1, with TRBD2 as a possible D gene (7 bases). This CDR3 contains 15 residues. Per germline, CDR1 MNHNY and CDR2 SVGAGI (reference sequence). The ends were cut back, 7 bases at V and 1 base at J, with 14 bases in the middle. CDR3 residues: CASNPKGGSYNEQFF. The CDR3 DNA is TGTGCCAGCAACCCTAAGGGGGGGTCCTACAATGAGCAGTTCTTC.

This chain connects TRBV11-3 to TRBJ2-3; 7 bases map to TRBD1. Germline values: CDR1 SGHNT, CDR2 YENEEA. The V and J ends lost 5 bases and 2 bases, in that order; junction bases with no gene match: 10. The CDR3 runs to 16 residues. The CDR3 sequence: CASSRRGTEDTDTQYF. DNA of the CDR3: TGTGCCAGCAGCCGCCGAGGGACAGAAGACACAGATACGCAGTATTTT.

The rearrangement links TRBV6-6 to TRBJ2-2; D gene uncertain. Trimming pared 4 bases from V and 1 base from J, leaving 7 bases between. The CDR3 runs 14 residues. Germline values: CDR1 MNHNY, CDR2 SVGAGI (reference sequence). CDR3 sequence (DNA): TGTGCCAGCAGTTCACACGAGAACACCGGGGAGCTGTTTTTT. It translates to CASSSHENTGELFF.

J is TRBJ2-5 and V is TRBV5-4; 10 nucleotides align to TRBD2. The germline V gene has CDR1 SGHNT and CDR2 YYREEE (reference sequence). There are 18 residues in the CDR3. V trimming: 1 base; J trimming: 4 bases; junction bases outside the gene matches: 13. The CDR3 protein is CASSLRLFSGGAGETQYF. CDR3 coding DNA: TGTGCCAGCAGCTTGAGATTGTTCAGCGGGGGGGCGGGAGAGACCCAGTACTTC. The full variable domain, completed using reference TRBV5-4 and TRBJ2-5, is ETGVTQSPTHLIKTRGQQVTLRCSSQSGHNTVSWYQQALGQGPQFIFQYYREEENGRGNFPPRFSGLQFPNYSSELNVNALELDDSALYLCASSLRLFSGGAGETQYFGPGTRLLVL.

Many counts were recorded for this clone. The chain joins TRBV5-6 to TRBJ1-2; TRBD1 agrees at 12 bases. Trimming removed 6 bases from V and 8 bases from J; junction bases left unmatched: 14. The CDR3 loop spans 16 amino acids. The germline CDR1 and CDR2 sequences are SGHDT and YYEEEE. The CDR3 reads CASTQPPGQGARGYTF. In DNA form, the CDR3 reads TGTGCCAGCACCCAACCTCCGGGACAGGGGGCTCGGGGCTACACCTTC. Complete variable domain (other parts from reference TRBV5-6 and TRBJ1-2): DAGVTQSPTHLIKTRGQQVTLRCSPKSGHDTVSWYQQALGQGPQFIFQYYEEEERQRGNFPDRFSGHQFPNYSSELNVNALLLGDSALYLCASTQPPGQGARGYTFGSGTRLTVV.

This clone has more than one count but fewer than ten. The genes are TRBV7-9 and TRBJ1-4; D gene ambiguous. In germline, CDR1 is SEHNR, CDR2 FQNEAQ (reference sequence). The CDR3 sequence is 13 residues long. The V and J ends lost 0 bases and 5 bases respectively, with 4 bases between them. Here the CDR3 reads CASSLAQNEKLFF. The CDR3 DNA is TGTGCCAGCAGCTTAGCGCAGAATGAAAAACTGTTTTTT.

J is TRBJ2-3 and V is TRBV12-5; possibly TRBD1 for D (5 bases). In germline, CDR1 is LGHNT, CDR2 FRNRAP. Deletions cut 5 bases from V and 0 bases from J, with 15 bases between. The CDR3 sequence is 16 residues long. This CDR3 is CASGVDRQRSTDTQYF. The DNA of the CDR3 is TGTGCTAGTGGTGTAGACCGACAGAGAAGCACAGATACGCAGTATTTT.

This clone was observed many times. The chain couples TRBV11-2 to TRBJ1-5, with D maybe TRBD1 (5 bases). Germline assignment: CDR1 SGHAT and CDR2 FQNNGV. Trimming pared 5 bases from V and 4 bases from J, leaving 9 bases between. The CDR3 contains 13 residues. Written as DNA, the CDR3 is TGTGCCAGCAGCGACGGGGGGAATCAGCCCCAGCATTTT. Translated: CASSDGGNQPQHF.

CDR3 region: CASSDTSGATDTQYF. CDR3 sequence (DNA): TGTGCCAGCAGTGACACTAGCGGGGCAACAGATACGCAGTATTTT. The chain couples TRBV6-1 to TRBJ2-3, with 10 bases that match TRBD2. V gave up 3 bases and J gave up 3 bases; unmatched junction bases: 3. This CDR3 is built from 15 residues. Germline assignment: CDR1 MNHNS and CDR2 SASEGT.

This chain connects TRBV5-4 to TRBJ2-1, with 7 bases matching TRBD2. CDR3 length: 12 residues. In germline, CDR1 is SGHNT, CDR2 YYREEE (reference sequence). V dropped 4 bases and J dropped 8; count of bases not matched to a gene: 3. The CDR3 is CASSQGRDEQFF. The CDR3 nucleotides read TGTGCCAGCAGCCAAGGGAGGGATGAGCAGTTCTTC.

This clone was detected a few times. This chain joins TRBV19 and TRBJ2-5; TRBD2 might be the D (6 bases). V was shortened by 3 bases and J by 1 base, with 18 bases between the two germline ends. Germline values: CDR1 LNHDA, CDR2 SQIVND (reference sequence). This CDR3 contains 17 residues. The CDR3 spells CASSILRMDGSQETQYF. In nucleotides, the CDR3 is TGTGCCAGTAGTATTTTGAGAATGGACGGGAGCCAAGAGACCCAGTACTTC.

In DNA, the CDR3 is TGTGCCAGCAGTGAGCGCATTCGCCACAATGAGCAGTTCTTC. It specifies CASSERIRHNEQFF. The chain is built from TRBV6-4 and TRBJ2-1; D unclear. The CDR3 is 14 amino acids. The germline V gene has CDR1 MRHNA and CDR2 SNTAGT. V was shortened by 3 bases and J by 5 bases, with 11 bases between the two germline ends.

The chain recombines TRBV7-2 with TRBJ1-6; TRBD1 might be the D (5 bases). The germline gives CDR1 SGHTA, CDR2 FQGNSA. The CDR3 runs to 14 residues. Trimming left V 1 base short and J 9 bases short, with 10 bases between. The CDR3: CASSLGGEVSPLHF. CDR3 in DNA: TGTGCCAGCAGCTTAGGGGGCGAGGTTTCACCCCTCCACTTT.

This clone is a singleton in its sample. The V gene is TRBV18, the J gene TRBJ1-1; D uncertain. The CDR3 extends over 14 amino acids. The germline gives CDR1 KGHSH, CDR2 LQKENI. V gave up 4 bases and J gave up 0 bases, with 9 bases separating them. The CDR3 DNA reads TGTGCCAGCTCACGTGACACCCTGAACACTGAAGCTTTCTTT. Translation: CASSRDTLNTEAFF.

The V gene is TRBV6-2 or TRBV6-3, the J gene TRBJ2-4; 7 bases agree with TRBD2. With V trimmed by 5 bases and J by 8 bases, 9 bases remained unmatched. This CDR3 has 14 amino acids. Germline values: CDR1 MNHEY, CDR2 SVGEGT. The CDR3 bases are TGTGCCAGCAGTACTACCGGGACTAAGGACATTCAGTACTTC. This translates into CASSTTGTKDIQYF.

This chain uses TRBV5-1 with TRBJ1-1; TRBD1 agrees at 7 bases. The CDR3 runs to 13 residues. Losses at the gene ends were 3 bases for V and 7 bases for J; bases not matched to a gene: 6. Per germline, CDR1 SGHRS and CDR2 YFSETQ. The CDR3 loop reads CASSWGTANEAFF. CDR3 nucleotides: TGCGCCAGCAGCTGGGGGACAGCTAATGAAGCTTTCTTT.

The J gene is TRBJ2-1, the V gene TRBV5-1; TRBD2 is a possible D gene (7 bases). Germline assignment: CDR1 SGHRS and CDR2 YFSETQ. V was shortened by 6 bases and J by 13 bases, with 20 bases between the two germline ends. The CDR3 contains 13 residues. The CDR3 DNA reads as TGCGCCAGCACCGGGGCGGGGGCCCCGCCCCAGTTCTTC. It encodes CASTGAGAPPQFF.

This chain connects TRBV15 to TRBJ2-1; 11 nucleotides align to TRBD2. Per the germline V gene, CDR1 is LNHNV and CDR2 is YYDKDF (reference sequence). Losses at the gene ends were 0 bases for V and 5 bases for J; bases not matched to a gene: 12. The CDR3 loop spans 19 amino acids. CDR3 sequence reads: CATSREAGVAGGQDNEQFF. CDR3 nucleotide sequence: TGTGCCACCAGCAGAGAGGCGGGAGTAGCGGGGGGGCAAGACAATGAGCAGTTCTTC.

V usage is TRBV28 and J usage is TRBJ1-5; TRBD1 matches at 12 bases. V shed 6 bases and J 6 bases; nucleotides not matched to a gene: 9. The CDR3 contains 16 residues. The germline V gene encodes CDR1 MDHEN and CDR2 SYDVKM. CDR3 residues: CASRVGGTGGGQPQHF. CDR3 DNA sequence: TGTGCCAGCAGGGTAGGCGGGACAGGGGGCGGTCAGCCCCAGCATTTT.

The chain recombines TRBV10-3 with TRBJ1-2; 11 nucleotides line up with TRBD1. The CDR3 extends over 13 amino acids. From germline, CDR1 is ENHRY and CDR2 SYGVKD. V shed 7 bases and J 6 bases; nucleotides not matched to a gene: 4. The CDR3 bases are TGTGCCATCAAAGGACAGGGGGCCGATGGCTACACCTTC. Residues: CAIKGQGADGYTF.

The J gene is TRBJ1-6, the V gene TRBV10-3, with D hard to call. Germline values: CDR1 ENHRY, CDR2 SYGVKD. CDR3 size: 15 residues. Trimming shortened V by 6 bases and J by 0 bases, and 9 bases separated the two germline ends. CDR3 in amino acids: CAISSASSYNSPLHF. The CDR3 region has the DNA TGTGCCATCAGCAGCGCGAGCTCCTATAATTCACCCCTCCACTTT.

The chain has TRBV18 and TRBJ2-6, with 8 bases identical to TRBD1. In germline, CDR1 is KGHSH, CDR2 LQKENI. Losses at the gene ends were 6 bases for V and 0 bases for J; bases not matched to a gene: 7. The CDR3 loop spans 17 amino acids. CDR3 bases: TGTGCCAGCTCCCCTCAGGGGGCAGTCTCTGGGGCCAACGTCCTGACTTTC. Encoded protein: CASSPQGAVSGANVLTF.

The chain's CDR3 is CASSLNTEAFF. The CDR3 coding sequence is TGTGCCAGCAGTCTTAACACTGAAGCTTTCTTT. This sequence joins TRBV7-9 and TRBJ1-1; unclear D gene. Trimming shortened V by 6 bases and J by 2 bases, and 4 bases separated the two germline ends. Germline assignment: CDR1 SEHNR and CDR2 FQNEAQ (reference sequence). There are 11 residues in the CDR3.